Listed below are T cell receptor beta chains from one sample, sequenced in a study of T cells after yellow fever vaccination. TCRdb used MiXCR to reprocess the 5' RACE reads, holding one entry per CDR3 protein. The data show 40,000 or so distinct CDR3 sequences, under 8% seen once. The sample here was CD8+ T cells not binding an NS4B(214-222) dextramer, sorted from PBMCs, taken 45 days after the yellow fever booster vaccination. The receptors derive from a man aged 25 to 45 who received the YFV17D yellow fever vaccine. Both conserved end residues are part of each CDR3. D genes are given only for firm matches. Size is stated for part of the rows, as once, few or many counts, or as a class when the clone is expanded.

V gene: TRBV29-1; J gene: TRBJ2-2; clone size: many; D gene: .; CDR3 protein: CSVDRTGELFF; CDR3 DNA: TGCAGCGTTGATCGGACCGGGGAGCTGTTTTTT
V gene: TRBV7-8; J gene: TRBJ1-6; clone size: many; D gene: .; CDR3 protein: CASSFWSAAQGWPSAPLHF; CDR3 DNA: TGTGCCAGCAGCTTTTGGTCGGCGGCGCAGGGTTGGCCGTCGGCACCCCTCCACTTT
V gene: TRBV12-3/TRBV12-4; J gene: TRBJ1-2; clone size: many; D gene: .; CDR3 protein: CASSSPGGPGYTF; CDR3 DNA: TGTGCCAGCAGTTCGCCAGGTGGTCCTGGCTACACCTTC
V gene: TRBV4-2; J gene: TRBJ1-1; clone size: many; D gene: TRBD1; CDR3 protein: CASRGTGQAEAFF; CDR3 DNA: TGTGCCAGCCGGGGGACAGGTCAGGCTGAAGCTTTCTTT
V gene: TRBV27; J gene: TRBJ2-1; clone size: many; D gene: TRBD1; CDR3 protein: CASSLRWQGADNEQFF; CDR3 DNA: TGTGCCAGCAGTTTAAGATGGCAGGGGGCCGACAATGAGCAGTTCTTC
V gene: TRBV29-1; J gene: TRBJ2-3; clone size: many; D gene: TRBD2; CDR3 protein: CSVDGTSGRVPTDTQYF; CDR3 DNA: TGCAGCGTGGATGGGACTAGCGGGAGGGTCCCCACAGATACGCAGTATTTT
V gene: TRBV29-1; J gene: TRBJ2-7; clone size: many; D gene: .; CDR3 protein: CSVRTGSYEQYF; CDR3 DNA: TGCAGCGTTCGGACGGGCTCCTACGAGCAGTACTTC
V gene: TRBV4-3; J gene: TRBJ1-2; clone size: .; D gene: TRBD1; CDR3 protein: CASSPLDPTGYGYTF; CDR3 DNA: TGCGCCAGCAGCCCACTCGATCCGACAGGGTATGGCTACACCTTC
V gene: TRBV27; J gene: TRBJ2-7; clone size: few; D gene: .; CDR3 protein: CASSWVGSYEQYF; CDR3 DNA: TGTGCCAGCAGTTGGGTCGGGAGCTACGAGCAGTACTTC
V gene: TRBV7-3; J gene: TRBJ2-1; clone size: many; D gene: .; CDR3 protein: CASSTLGGPGNEQFF; CDR3 DNA: TGTGCCAGCAGCACCCTGGGGGGGCCGGGCAATGAGCAGTTCTTC
V gene: TRBV11-2; J gene: TRBJ2-7; clone size: few; D gene: .; CDR3 protein: CASSSIHEQYF; CDR3 DNA: TGTGCCAGCAGCTCTATTCACGAGCAGTACTTC
V gene: TRBV27; J gene: TRBJ2-3; clone size: many; D gene: .; CDR3 protein: CASSPRTAFQADTQYF; CDR3 DNA: TGTGCCAGCAGTCCGCGGACAGCCTTTCAAGCAGATACGCAGTATTTT
V gene: TRBV4-3; J gene: TRBJ2-7; clone size: many; D gene: TRBD2; CDR3 protein: CASSQGLAVEQYF; CDR3 DNA: TGCGCCAGCAGCCAAGGACTAGCCGTCGAGCAGTACTTC
V gene: TRBV28; J gene: TRBJ2-5; clone size: many; D gene: .; CDR3 protein: CASSLYLYQETQYF; CDR3 DNA: TGTGCCAGCAGTTTATACCTGTACCAAGAGACCCAGTACTTC
V gene: TRBV13; J gene: TRBJ2-7; clone size: few; D gene: .; CDR3 protein: CASSPPTGYEQYF; CDR3 DNA: TGTGCCAGCAGCCCGCCAACCGGGTACGAGCAGTACTTC
V gene: TRBV7-2; J gene: TRBJ2-1; clone size: few; D gene: .; CDR3 protein: CASRILGYSSYNEQFF; CDR3 DNA: TGTGCCAGCAGGATACTTGGCTACAGCTCCTACAATGAGCAGTTCTTC
V gene: TRBV7-6; J gene: TRBJ1-1; clone size: many; D gene: TRBD1; CDR3 protein: CASSLGVTGVAEAFF; CDR3 DNA: TGTGCCAGCAGCTTAGGGGTTACAGGGGTAGCTGAAGCTTTCTTT
V gene: TRBV7-6; J gene: TRBJ2-5; clone size: many; D gene: .; CDR3 protein: CASSSPRGQKETQYF; CDR3 DNA: TGTGCCAGCAGCTCCCCCCGCGGCCAGAAAGAGACCCAGTACTTC
V gene: TRBV29-1; J gene: TRBJ2-1; clone size: many; D gene: .; CDR3 protein: CSVGIIGSSYNEQFF; CDR3 DNA: TGCAGCGTTGGAATAATCGGGAGCTCCTACAATGAGCAGTTCTTC
V gene: TRBV20-1; J gene: TRBJ2-7; clone size: many; D gene: .; CDR3 protein: CSASSGQGGHEQYF; CDR3 DNA: TGCAGTGCTAGTTCTGGACAAGGGGGTCACGAGCAGTACTTC
V gene: TRBV7-2; J gene: TRBJ2-1; clone size: many; D gene: TRBD2; CDR3 protein: CASSLVGGISSYNEQFF; CDR3 DNA: TGTGCCAGCAGCTTAGTGGGAGGGATCAGCTCCTACAATGAGCAGTTCTTC
V gene: TRBV5-4; J gene: TRBJ2-1; clone size: .; D gene: .; CDR3 protein: CASSATGNNEQFF; CDR3 DNA: TGTGCCAGCAGCGCTACAGGGAACAATGAGCAGTTCTTC
V gene: TRBV7-2; J gene: TRBJ1-2; clone size: many; D gene: .; CDR3 protein: CASSLDSLSGYTF; CDR3 DNA: TGTGCCAGCAGCTTAGATAGCCTCTCGGGCTACACCTTC
V gene: TRBV5-1; J gene: TRBJ2-1; clone size: many; D gene: .; CDR3 protein: CASSLEGRLGRNEQFF; CDR3 DNA: TGCGCCAGCAGCTTGGAGGGCCGGCTCGGACGCAATGAGCAGTTCTTC
V gene: TRBV7-9; J gene: TRBJ2-2; clone size: few; D gene: .; CDR3 protein: CASSHSGELFF; CDR3 DNA: TGTGCCAGCAGTCATTCCGGGGAGCTGTTTTTT
V gene: TRBV12-3/TRBV12-4; J gene: TRBJ2-7; clone size: many; D gene: .; CDR3 protein: CASSLGDVAYEQYF; CDR3 DNA: TGTGCCAGCAGTTTAGGAGACGTGGCCTACGAGCAGTACTTC
V gene: TRBV24-1; J gene: TRBJ2-3; clone size: many; D gene: TRBD2; CDR3 protein: CATSDVAAGATDTQYF; CDR3 DNA: TGTGCCACCAGTGATGTTGCCGCGGGAGCGACAGATACGCAGTATTTT
V gene: TRBV7-9; J gene: TRBJ2-7; clone size: many; D gene: TRBD2; CDR3 protein: CAAGGHEQYF; CDR3 DNA: TGTGCCGCGGGGGGGCACGAGCAGTACTTC
V gene: TRBV5-6; J gene: TRBJ2-3; clone size: many; D gene: .; CDR3 protein: CASSLAGTSTDTQYF; CDR3 DNA: TGTGCCAGCAGCTTGGCCGGTACTAGCACAGATACGCAGTATTTT
V gene: TRBV20-1; J gene: TRBJ2-7; clone size: many; D gene: TRBD2; CDR3 protein: CSARALAGNRYEQYF; CDR3 DNA: TGCAGTGCTAGAGCACTAGCGGGAAATCGGTACGAGCAGTACTTC
V gene: TRBV5-6; J gene: TRBJ2-7; clone size: many; D gene: .; CDR3 protein: CASSRYLGSYEQYF; CDR3 DNA: TGTGCCAGCAGCCGGTACCTGGGCTCCTACGAGCAGTACTTC
V gene: TRBV7-2; J gene: TRBJ1-3; clone size: many; D gene: TRBD1; CDR3 protein: CASRDRARNTIYF; CDR3 DNA: TGTGCCAGTAGAGACAGGGCTAGAAACACCATATATTTT
V gene: TRBV4-3; J gene: TRBJ1-2; clone size: many; D gene: TRBD1; CDR3 protein: CASSSWTGAYGYTF; CDR3 DNA: TGCGCCAGCAGCTCCTGGACAGGGGCCTATGGCTACACCTTC
V gene: TRBV4-3; J gene: TRBJ2-5; clone size: many; D gene: TRBD2; CDR3 protein: CASSGLAGDETQYF; CDR3 DNA: TGCGCCAGCAGCGGTTTAGCGGGAGATGAGACCCAGTACTTC
V gene: TRBV28; J gene: TRBJ2-7; clone size: many; D gene: TRBD2; CDR3 protein: CASSPLAGLAYEQYF; CDR3 DNA: TGTGCCAGCAGTCCCTTAGCGGGATTGGCCTACGAGCAGTACTTC
V gene: TRBV29-1; J gene: TRBJ2-7; clone size: many; D gene: .; CDR3 protein: CSAEASYEQYF; CDR3 DNA: TGCAGCGCTGAAGCTTCCTACGAGCAGTACTTC